These 2 T cell receptor beta chains were sequenced from one sample in a study of T cells after yellow fever vaccination (dated by TCRdb to between 2019 and 2020). Receptor libraries were prepared by 5' RACE. The sequencing machine was an Illumina HiSeq 2500. TCRdb applied fastp at Q25 and MiXCR to the public reads, then kept only in-frame beta chains. When rows share a CDR3 protein, they turn into one entry using the most common DNA and genes. The sample table lists about 110,000 distinct CDR3 sequences, under 9% of them with a count of one. The ten largest make up approximately 24% of the sample. In light of the paper, this sample's treatment or condition label describes: live attenuated yellow fever vaccine strain. Sequencing used CD8+ T cells sorted from PBMCs, obtained 45 days after the yellow fever booster vaccination. Receptors were obtained from a man aged 25 to 45 who received the YFV17D yellow fever vaccine.

The chain combines TRBV5-6 with TRBJ2-5; tentatively, D is TRBD1 (5 bases). Germline V gives CDR1 SGHDT, CDR2 YYEEEE. The CDR3 has 13 residues. The V end was cut by 3 bases, the J end by 0 bases, with 6 bases between. CDR3 DNA sequence: TGTGCCAGCAGCTGGACACACCAAGAGACCCAGTACTTC. This codes for CASSWTHQETQYF.

The chain joins TRBV19 to TRBJ2-1, with 11 bases fitting TRBD2. This CDR3 region has 17 residues. CDR1 LNHDA and CDR2 SQIVND come from the germline V gene (reference sequence). The trim removed 8 bases at V and 0 bases at J, leaving 9 bases unmatched. CDR3: CASGIAGGPGSYNEQFF. CDR3 nucleotide sequence: TGTGCCAGTGGGATAGCGGGAGGGCCGGGCTCCTACAATGAGCAGTTCTTC.